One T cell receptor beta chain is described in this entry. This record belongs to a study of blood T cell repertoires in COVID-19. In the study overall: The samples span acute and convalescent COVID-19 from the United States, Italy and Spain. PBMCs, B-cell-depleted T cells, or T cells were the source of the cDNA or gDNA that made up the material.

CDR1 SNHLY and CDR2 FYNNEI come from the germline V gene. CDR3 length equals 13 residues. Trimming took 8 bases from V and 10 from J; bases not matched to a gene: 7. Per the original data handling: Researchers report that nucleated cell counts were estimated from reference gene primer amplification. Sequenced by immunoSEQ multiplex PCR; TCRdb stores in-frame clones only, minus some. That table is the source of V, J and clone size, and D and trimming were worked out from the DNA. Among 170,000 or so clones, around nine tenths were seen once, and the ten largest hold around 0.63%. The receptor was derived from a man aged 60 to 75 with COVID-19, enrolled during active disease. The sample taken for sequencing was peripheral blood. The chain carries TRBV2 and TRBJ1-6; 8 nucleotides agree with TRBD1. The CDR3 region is CASVRGLRSPLHF. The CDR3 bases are TGTGCCAGCGTCAGGGGGCTACGATCACCCCTCCACTTT. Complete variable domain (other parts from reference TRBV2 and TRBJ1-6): EPEVTQTPSHQVTQMGQEVILRCVPISNHLYFYWYRQILGQKVEFLVSFYNNEISEKSEIFDDQFSVERPDGSNFTLKIRSTKLEDSAMYFCASVRGLRSPLHFGNGTRLTVT.